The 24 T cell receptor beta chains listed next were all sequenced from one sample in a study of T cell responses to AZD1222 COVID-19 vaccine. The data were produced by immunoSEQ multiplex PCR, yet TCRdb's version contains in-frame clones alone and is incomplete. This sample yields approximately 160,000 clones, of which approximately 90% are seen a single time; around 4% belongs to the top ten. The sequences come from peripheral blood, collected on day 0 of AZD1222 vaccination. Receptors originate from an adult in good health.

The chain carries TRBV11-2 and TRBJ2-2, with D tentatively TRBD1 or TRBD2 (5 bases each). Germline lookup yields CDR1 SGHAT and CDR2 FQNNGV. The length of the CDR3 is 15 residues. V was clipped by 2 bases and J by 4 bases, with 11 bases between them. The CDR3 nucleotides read TGTGCCAGCAGCTTAACCGGGACGGGCACCGGGGAGCTGTTTTTT. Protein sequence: CASSLTGTGTGELFF.

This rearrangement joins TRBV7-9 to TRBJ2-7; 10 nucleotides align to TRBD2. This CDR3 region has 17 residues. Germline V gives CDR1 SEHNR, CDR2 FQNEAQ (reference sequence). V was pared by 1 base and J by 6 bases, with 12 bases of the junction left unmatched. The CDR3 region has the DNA TGTGCCAGCAGCTTAGGGCTAGCGGGAGTAGGAGGACGCGAGCAGTACTTC. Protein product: CASSLGLAGVGGREQYF.

The CDR3: CASGLPSWSAGGYNEQFF. CDR3 bases: TGTGCTAGTGGTTTGCCTTCCTGGTCGGCGGGAGGGTACAATGAGCAGTTCTTC. V and J are TRBV12-5 and TRBJ2-1, with 9 positions matching TRBD2. Germline V gives CDR1 LGHNT, CDR2 FRNRAP. The length of the CDR3 is 18 residues. V lost 2 bases and J lost 4; bases outside the gene matches: 12.

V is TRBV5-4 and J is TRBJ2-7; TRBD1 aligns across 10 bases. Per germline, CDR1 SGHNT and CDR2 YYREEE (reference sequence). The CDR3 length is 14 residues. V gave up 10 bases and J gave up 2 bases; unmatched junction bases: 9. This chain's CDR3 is CALAGDRGTYEQYF. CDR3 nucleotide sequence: TGTGCCCTCGCCGGGGACAGGGGTACCTACGAGCAGTACTTC.

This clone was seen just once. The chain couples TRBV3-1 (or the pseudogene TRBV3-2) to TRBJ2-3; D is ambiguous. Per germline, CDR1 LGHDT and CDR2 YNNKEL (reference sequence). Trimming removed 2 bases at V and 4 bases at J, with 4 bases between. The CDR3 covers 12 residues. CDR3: CASSQLADTQYF. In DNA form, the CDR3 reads TGTGCCAGCAGCCAACTCGCAGATACGCAGTATTTT.

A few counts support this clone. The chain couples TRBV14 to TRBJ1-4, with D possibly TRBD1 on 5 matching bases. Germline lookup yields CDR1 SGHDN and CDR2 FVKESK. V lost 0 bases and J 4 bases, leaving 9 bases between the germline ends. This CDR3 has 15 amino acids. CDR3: CASSQDQGYNEKLFF. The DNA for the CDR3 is TGTGCCAGCAGCCAAGATCAGGGTTATAATGAAAAACTGTTTTTT.

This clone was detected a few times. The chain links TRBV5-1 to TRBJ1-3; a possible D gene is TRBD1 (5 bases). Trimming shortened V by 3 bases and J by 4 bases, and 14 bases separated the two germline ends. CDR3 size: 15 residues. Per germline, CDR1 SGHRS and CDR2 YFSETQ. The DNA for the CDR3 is TGCGCCAGCAGCTCCACCACAGGTGACGGAAACACCATATATTTT. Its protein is CASSSTTGDGNTIYF.

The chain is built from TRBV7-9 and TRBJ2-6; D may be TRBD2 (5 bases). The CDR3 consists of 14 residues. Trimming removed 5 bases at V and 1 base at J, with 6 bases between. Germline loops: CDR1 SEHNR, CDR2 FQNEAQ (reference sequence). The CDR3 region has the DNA TGTGCCAGCAGCGACTATTCTGGGGCCAACGTCCTGACTTTC. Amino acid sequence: CASSDYSGANVLTF.

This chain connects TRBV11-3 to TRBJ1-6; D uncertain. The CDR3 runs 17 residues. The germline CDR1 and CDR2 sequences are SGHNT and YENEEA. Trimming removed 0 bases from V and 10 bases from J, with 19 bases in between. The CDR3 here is CASSLDPYVREGSPLHF. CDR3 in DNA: TGTGCCAGCAGCTTAGATCCTTACGTCCGGGAGGGATCACCCCTCCACTTT. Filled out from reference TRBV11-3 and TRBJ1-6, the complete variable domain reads EAGVVQSPRYKIIEKKQPVAFWCNPISGHNTLYWYLQNLGQGPELLIRYENEEAVDDSQLPKDRFSAERLKGVDSTLKIQPAELGDSAVYLCASSLDPYVREGSPLHFGNGTRLTVT.

DNA for the CDR3: TGTGCCAGCAGGGGAGGACTCACAAACTATGGCTACACCTTC. Its protein product is CASRGGLTNYGYTF. The rearrangement uses TRBV2 and TRBJ1-2, with D uncertain. Trimming removed 6 bases at V and 2 bases at J, with 13 bases between. Looked up from germline, CDR1 is SNHLY and CDR2 is FYNNEI. This CDR3 has 14 amino acids.

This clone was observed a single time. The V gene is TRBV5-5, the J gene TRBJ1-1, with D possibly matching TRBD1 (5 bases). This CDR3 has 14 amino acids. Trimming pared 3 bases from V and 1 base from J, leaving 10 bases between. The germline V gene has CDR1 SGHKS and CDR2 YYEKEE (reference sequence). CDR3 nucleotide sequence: TGTGCCAGCAGCTCGCTTACAGGGAACACTGAAGCTTTCTTT. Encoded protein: CASSSLTGNTEAFF.

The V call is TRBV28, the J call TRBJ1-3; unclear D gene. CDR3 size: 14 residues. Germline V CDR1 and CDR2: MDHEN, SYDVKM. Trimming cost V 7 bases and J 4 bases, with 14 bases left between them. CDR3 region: CASIGPGQGNTIYF. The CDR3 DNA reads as TGTGCCAGCATCGGACCCGGGCAGGGAAACACCATATATTTT.

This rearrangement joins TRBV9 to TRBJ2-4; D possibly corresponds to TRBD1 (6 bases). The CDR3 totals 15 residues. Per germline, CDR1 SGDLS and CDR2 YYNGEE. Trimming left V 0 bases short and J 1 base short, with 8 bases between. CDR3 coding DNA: TGTGCCAGCAGCGTAGGGCAGGGGGCCAAAAACATTCAGTACTTC. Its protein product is CASSVGQGAKNIQYF. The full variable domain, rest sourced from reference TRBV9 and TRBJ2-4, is DSGVTQTPKHLITATGQRVTLRCSPRSGDLSVYWYQQSLDQGLQFLIQYYNGEERAKGNILERFSAQQFPDLHSELNLSSLELGDSALYFCASSVGQGAKNIQYFGAGTRLSVL.

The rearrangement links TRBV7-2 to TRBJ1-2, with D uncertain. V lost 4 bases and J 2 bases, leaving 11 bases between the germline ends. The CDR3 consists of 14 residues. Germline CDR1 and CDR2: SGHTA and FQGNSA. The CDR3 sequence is CASSSGSGNYGYTF. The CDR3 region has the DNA TGTGCCAGCAGCTCCGGTTCGGGCAACTATGGCTACACCTTC. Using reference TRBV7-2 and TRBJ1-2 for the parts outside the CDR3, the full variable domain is GAGVSQSPSNKVTEKGKDVELRCDPISGHTALYWYRQSLGQGLEFLIYFQGNSAPDKSGLPSDRFSAERTGGSVSTLTIQRTQQEDSAVYLCASSSGSGNYGYTFGSGTRLTVV.

Here the CDR3 DNA reads TGTGCCAGCAGCGTAGACCCGGGAGGGAGAACCGGGGAGCTGTTTTTT. Amino acid sequence: CASSVDPGGRTGELFF. The rearrangement uses TRBV9 and TRBJ2-2, with 8 bases lining up with TRBD2. Germline assignment: CDR1 SGDLS and CDR2 YYNGEE. Trimming took 0 bases from V and 5 from J; bases not matched to a gene: 6. CDR3 length: 16 residues.

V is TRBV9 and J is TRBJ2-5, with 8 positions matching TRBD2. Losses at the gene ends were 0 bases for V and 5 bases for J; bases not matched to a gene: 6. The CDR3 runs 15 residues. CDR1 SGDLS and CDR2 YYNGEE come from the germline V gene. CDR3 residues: CASSVGPGGLETQYF. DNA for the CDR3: TGTGCCAGCAGCGTAGGTCCGGGAGGGCTGGAGACCCAGTACTTC.

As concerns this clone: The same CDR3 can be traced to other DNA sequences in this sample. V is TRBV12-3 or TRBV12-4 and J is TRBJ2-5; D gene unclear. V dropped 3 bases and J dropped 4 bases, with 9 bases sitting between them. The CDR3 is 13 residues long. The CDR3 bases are TGTGCCAGCAGTTTGGCAGTACGAGAGACCCAGTACTTC. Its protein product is CASSLAVRETQYF.

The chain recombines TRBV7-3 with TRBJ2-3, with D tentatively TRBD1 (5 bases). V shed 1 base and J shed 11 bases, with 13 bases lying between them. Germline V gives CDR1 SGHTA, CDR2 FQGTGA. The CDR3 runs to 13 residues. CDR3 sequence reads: CASSLNGRAVQYF. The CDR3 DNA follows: TGTGCCAGCAGCTTAAACGGCAGGGCGGTGCAGTATTTT.

CDR3: CASSARGGSAYEQYF. The CDR3 DNA sequence: TGTGCCAGCAGCGCTAGGGGGGGTTCTGCCTACGAGCAGTACTTC. V gene TRBV25-1 combines with J gene TRBJ2-7; maybe TRBD2 (7 bases). Trimming left V 6 bases short and J 2 bases short, with 17 bases between. This CDR3 region has 15 residues. The germline gives CDR1 MGHDK, CDR2 SYGVNS.

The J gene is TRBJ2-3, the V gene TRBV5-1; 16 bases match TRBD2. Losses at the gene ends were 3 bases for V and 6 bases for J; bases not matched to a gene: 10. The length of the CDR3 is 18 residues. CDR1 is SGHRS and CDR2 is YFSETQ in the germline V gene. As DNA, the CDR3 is TGCGCCAGCAGCTGGACGGGACTAGCGGGAGGGCCGGGGGATACGCAGTATTTT. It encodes CASSWTGLAGGPGDTQYF.

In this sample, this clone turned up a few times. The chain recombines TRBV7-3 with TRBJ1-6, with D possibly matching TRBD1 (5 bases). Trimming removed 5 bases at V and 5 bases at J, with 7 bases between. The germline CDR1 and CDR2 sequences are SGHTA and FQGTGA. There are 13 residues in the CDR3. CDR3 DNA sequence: TGTGCCAGCAGCCTGGGGCATAATTCACCCCTCCACTTT. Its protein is CASSLGHNSPLHF.

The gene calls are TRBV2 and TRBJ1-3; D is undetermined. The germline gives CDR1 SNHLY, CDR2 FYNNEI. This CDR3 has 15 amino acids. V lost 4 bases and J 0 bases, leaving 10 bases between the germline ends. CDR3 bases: TGTGCCAGCAGTGCTGGCGGAAACTCTGGAAACACCATATATTTT. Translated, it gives CASSAGGNSGNTIYF.

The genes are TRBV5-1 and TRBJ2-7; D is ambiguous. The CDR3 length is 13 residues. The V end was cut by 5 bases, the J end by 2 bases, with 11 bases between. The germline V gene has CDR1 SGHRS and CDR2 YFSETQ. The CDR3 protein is CASSLVGTYEQYF. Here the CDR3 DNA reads TGCGCCAGCAGTTTAGTTGGGACCTACGAGCAGTACTTC.

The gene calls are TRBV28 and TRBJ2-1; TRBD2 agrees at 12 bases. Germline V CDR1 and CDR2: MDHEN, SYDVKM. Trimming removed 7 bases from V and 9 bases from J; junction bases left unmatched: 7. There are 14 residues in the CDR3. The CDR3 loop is CASTLAGGFSEQFF. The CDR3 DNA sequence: TGTGCCAGCACACTAGCGGGAGGATTTAGTGAGCAGTTCTTC.